These 11 T cell receptor beta chains originate from one sample sequenced in a study of T cells in localized non-small cell lung cancer. The data were produced by immunoSEQ multiplex PCR, yet TCRdb's version contains in-frame clones alone and is incomplete. In the table there are approximately 22,000 clones, approximately 90% of which are singletons. Sequencing was performed on peripheral blood, taken before any cancer treatment. These receptors all come from a male donor older than 55 with stage I squamous cell lung carcinoma.

The V call is TRBV10-3, the J call TRBJ1-3; TRBD1 aligns across 11 bases. Looked up from germline, CDR1 is ENHRY and CDR2 is SYGVKD. Losses at the gene ends were 4 bases for V and 0 bases for J; bases not matched to a gene: 2. The CDR3 covers 16 residues. The CDR3 is CAISAGTGGSGNTIYF. In nucleotides, the CDR3 is TGTGCCATCAGTGCCGGGACAGGGGGCTCTGGAAACACCATATATTTT.

This sequence joins TRBV10-1 and TRBJ2-5, with D possibly called TRBD1 or TRBD2 (5 bases each). The germline gives CDR1 WNHNN, CDR2 SYGVQD (reference sequence). Between the trimmed V and J ends, which lost 10 bases and 2 bases, there was a span of 20 bases. The CDR3 runs 15 residues. The CDR3 region has the DNA TGCGCCAACCCGAGATCAGGGACCCTTCAAGAGACCCAGTACTTC. It encodes CANPRSGTLQETQYF.

This rearrangement joins TRBV4-2 to TRBJ1-1, with D possibly matching TRBD1 (5 bases). In germline, CDR1 is LGHNA, CDR2 YNFKEQ. The ends were cut back, 2 bases at V and 1 base at J, with 5 bases in the middle. This CDR3 comprises 13 residues. The CDR3 region is CASSQTGNTEAFF. As DNA, the CDR3 is TGTGCCAGCAGCCAAACAGGGAACACTGAAGCTTTCTTT.

J is TRBJ2-5 and V is TRBV9; D perhaps matches TRBD2 (5 bases). This CDR3 comprises 14 residues. Germline V CDR1 and CDR2: SGDLS, YYNGEE. The ends were cut back, 0 bases at V and 2 bases at J, with 8 bases in the middle. The CDR3 loop is CASSVGGSQETQYF. DNA for the CDR3: TGTGCCAGCAGCGTAGGAGGGAGTCAAGAGACCCAGTACTTC.

This chain uses TRBV7-2 with TRBJ2-1, with a tentative D call TRBD2 (7 bases). Germline lookup yields CDR1 SGHTA and CDR2 FQGNSA. The CDR3 has 16 residues. V was trimmed by 5 bases and J by 9 bases, leaving 23 bases between them. CDR3 sequence (DNA): TGTGCCAGCAGCCCCGACGGGGGGCCGGTCTACGCTGAGCAGTTCTTC. This codes for CASSPDGGPVYAEQFF.

The chain combines TRBV30 with TRBJ1-1; TRBD1 matches at 7 bases. The CDR3 runs to 15 residues. Germline lookup yields CDR1 GTSNPN and CDR2 SVGIG (reference sequence). With 0 bases clipped from V and 4 bases from J, the junction kept 8 bases outside the gene matches. The CDR3 sequence: CAWSVGGRAATEAFF. CDR3 nucleotides: TGTGCCTGGAGTGTAGGGGGCAGGGCAGCCACTGAAGCTTTCTTT. Filled out from reference TRBV30 and TRBJ1-1, the complete variable domain reads SQTIHQWPATLVQPVGSPLSLECTVEGTSNPNLYWYRQAAGRGLQLLFYSVGIGQISSEVPQNLSASRPQDRQFILSSKKLLLSDSGFYLCAWSVGGRAATEAFFGQGTRLTVV.

V usage is TRBV18 and J usage is TRBJ2-1, with 8 bases that match TRBD2. CDR1 and CDR2 (germline): KGHSH, LQKENI. The junction had 9 bases not matched to a gene; V was cut back by 2 bases and J by 3 bases. This CDR3 comprises 17 residues. The CDR3 reads CASSPERAGASYNEQFF. Written as DNA, the CDR3 is TGTGCCAGCTCACCAGAGCGAGCGGGGGCCAGCTACAATGAGCAGTTCTTC.

The table lists this clone with a few counts. The chain joins TRBV10-1 to TRBJ1-6; 9 bases are a match to TRBD1. The CDR3 sequence is 14 residues long. CDR1 is WNHNN and CDR2 is SYGVQD in the germline V gene (reference sequence). After removal of 5 bases from V and 8 bases from J, the junction contained 4 bases not matched to a gene. This CDR3 reads CASSWGQGDSPLHF. The CDR3 DNA reads as TGCGCCAGCAGTTGGGGACAGGGTGATTCACCCCTCCACTTT.

The CDR3 DNA reads as TGTGCCAGCAGTGACGGGGGAAGTCTTCAGCCCCAGCATTTT. As protein: CASSDGGSLQPQHF. V gene TRBV6-1 combines with J gene TRBJ1-5; D perhaps matches TRBD1 (5 bases). Germline loops: CDR1 MNHNS, CDR2 SASEGT. V lost 3 bases and J 6 bases, leaving 12 bases between the germline ends. This CDR3 is built from 14 residues.

This sequence joins TRBV4-2 and TRBJ2-7; D is unresolved. V was clipped by 4 bases and J by 0 bases, with 19 bases between them. There are 17 residues in the CDR3. CDR1 LGHNA and CDR2 YNFKEQ come from the germline V gene. This chain's CDR3 is CASSLGVVTSSSYEQYF. The CDR3, as DNA: TGTGCCAGCAGCCTGGGCGTGGTGACGAGCAGCTCCTACGAGCAGTACTTC.

The chain recombines TRBV7-6 with TRBJ1-4; tentative D call: TRBD1 (5 bases). The CDR3 runs 17 residues. Trimming shortened V by 2 bases and J by 0 bases, and 13 bases separated the two germline ends. The germline CDR1 and CDR2 sequences are SGHVS and FNYEAQ. CDR3 protein: CASSLLGHTATNEKLFF. CDR3 sequence (DNA): TGTGCCAGCAGCTTATTGGGGCACACAGCAACTAATGAAAAACTGTTTTTT.